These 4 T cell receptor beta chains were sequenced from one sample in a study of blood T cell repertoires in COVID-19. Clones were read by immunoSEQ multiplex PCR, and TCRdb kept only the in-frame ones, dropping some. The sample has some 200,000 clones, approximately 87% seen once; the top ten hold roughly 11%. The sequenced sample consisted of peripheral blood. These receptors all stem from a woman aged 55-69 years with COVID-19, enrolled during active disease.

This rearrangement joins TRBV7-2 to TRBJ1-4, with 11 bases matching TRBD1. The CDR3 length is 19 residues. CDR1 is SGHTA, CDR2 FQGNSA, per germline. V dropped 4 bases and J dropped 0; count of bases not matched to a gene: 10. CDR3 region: CASSYRTGGSEATNEKLFF. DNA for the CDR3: TGTGCCAGCAGCTACCGGACAGGGGGCTCAGAGGCAACTAATGAAAAACTGTTTTTT.

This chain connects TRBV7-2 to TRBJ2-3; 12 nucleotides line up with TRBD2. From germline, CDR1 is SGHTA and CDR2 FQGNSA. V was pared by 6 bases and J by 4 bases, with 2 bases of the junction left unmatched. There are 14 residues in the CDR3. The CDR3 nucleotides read TGTGCCAGCAGGACTAGCGGGAGCGCAGATACGCAGTATTTT. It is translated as CASRTSGSADTQYF.

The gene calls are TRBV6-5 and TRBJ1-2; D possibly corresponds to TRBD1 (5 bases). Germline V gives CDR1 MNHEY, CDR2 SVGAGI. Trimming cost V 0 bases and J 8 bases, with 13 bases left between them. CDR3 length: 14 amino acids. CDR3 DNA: TGTGCCAGCAGTTACTCAGCAGGGTTAAGGGGCTACACCTTC. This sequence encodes CASSYSAGLRGYTF.

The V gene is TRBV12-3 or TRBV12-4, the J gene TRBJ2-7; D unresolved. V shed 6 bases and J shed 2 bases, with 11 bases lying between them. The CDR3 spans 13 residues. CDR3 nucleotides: TGTGCCAGCAGCTATGACTGGACCTACGAGCAGTACTTC. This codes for CASSYDWTYEQYF.